This T cell receptor beta chain comes out of a study of Tregs in tolerant kidney transplant recipients (dated by TCRdb to about 2019). Concerning the study at large: Transplants used related donors with nonmyeloablative bone marrow transplantation; mixed chimerism was transient in the human trials. TCRbeta sequencing was used in the study to identify donor-specific regulatory T cells before combined kidney and bone marrow transplantation, and the identified cells were then tracked after transplant. The investigation overall reported the following: Because only a small number of patients were included, the study had limitations, and the results will need to be validated in larger populations as well as under other immunosuppression protocols. Donor-specific Treg expansion was found to exceed global Treg expansion in tolerant patients, suggesting antigen-driven rather than nonspecific expansion. For some patients, the PCR primers changed as time went on, which meant samples from those patients could not be compared with one another at the nucleotide level. Although technical replication error seemed to be minimal, the question of biological reproducibility was not addressed directly. Expanding Tregs with activated donor B cells appeared to identify the most biologically relevant and donor-specific TCRbeta repertoire.

The CDR3 spans 15 residues, from the cysteine through the phenylalanine. Part of the CDR3 DNA is given, 36 bases translated from base 1. The germline V end is reduced by 4 bases and the J end by 2 bases; junction bases left unmatched: 0. The germline V gene encodes CDR1 SGHRS and CDR2 YFSETQ. For TCRbeta CDR3 sequencing, genomic DNA from the sorted cells was extracted using the QIAGEN DNeasy Blood and Tissue Kit. Through immunoSEQ, high-throughput TCRbeta CDR3 sequencing was done commercially, including PCR amplification with internal controls and bias correction. The authors processed their data as follows. Unique productive TCRbeta sequences were defined by CDR3 nucleotide sequence where primers matched, otherwise by CDR3 amino acid sequence with Vbeta and Jbeta genes. As a correction for sorting error, sequences shared between sorted populations at a frequency ratio of 2:1 or less were discarded, and the remaining shared sequences were assigned to the higher population. Donor-reactive sequences were defined as at least 5-fold expanded in CFSE-low cells versus unstimulated cells, with frequency of at least 0.01% in CFSE-low cells. Repertoire divergence was quantified by Jensen-Shannon divergence calculated from the top 100 TCRbeta sequences ranked by frequency. For samples with multiple sequencing runs, sorting error was corrected separately for each run before the runs were pooled. TCRdb took this table from immuneACCESS and kept in-frame rearrangements with V and J called. Such tables lack part of the clones; where checked against another copy, unresolved V genes explain under half of the gap, and the rest is unexplained. V and J calls and clone size are as listed in that table; D and trimming were resolved from the DNA. The sample table records tens of thousands of clones. Clones ranked in the top ten supply about 0.83% of the sample.

This sample's time point label indicates: blood sample drawn before combined kidney and bone marrow transplant. Thawed PBMCs were FACS-sorted into unstimulated Tregs (CD4+CD25+CD127-), CD4+ non-Tregs (CD4+CD25-), CD4 cells and CD8 cells. Several combined kidney and bone marrow transplant recipients from the ITN036ST trial were included as patients, and samples were available only from these trial subjects. Healthy control blood was separated into PBMCs by Ficoll density gradient and cryopreserved, and patient PBMCs were collected both before and after transplant. Details on this clone: Its antigen is currently not known. Sequencing ends 3 residues short of the CDR3 end; the germline J gene provides the rest.

This sequence was found in a human donor who received a combined kidney and bone marrow transplant. The sequence joins TRBV5-1 to TRBJ1-6, with 10 central nucleotides matching TRBD1. The source material was CD4+ T cells from blood, sampled before the transplant. Incomplete CDR3 DNA: TGCGCCAGCAGCGGACAGGGGGCCTATAATTCACCC. Translated, this gives CASSGQGAYNSP. The whole CDR3 protein is CASSGQGAYNSPLHF.